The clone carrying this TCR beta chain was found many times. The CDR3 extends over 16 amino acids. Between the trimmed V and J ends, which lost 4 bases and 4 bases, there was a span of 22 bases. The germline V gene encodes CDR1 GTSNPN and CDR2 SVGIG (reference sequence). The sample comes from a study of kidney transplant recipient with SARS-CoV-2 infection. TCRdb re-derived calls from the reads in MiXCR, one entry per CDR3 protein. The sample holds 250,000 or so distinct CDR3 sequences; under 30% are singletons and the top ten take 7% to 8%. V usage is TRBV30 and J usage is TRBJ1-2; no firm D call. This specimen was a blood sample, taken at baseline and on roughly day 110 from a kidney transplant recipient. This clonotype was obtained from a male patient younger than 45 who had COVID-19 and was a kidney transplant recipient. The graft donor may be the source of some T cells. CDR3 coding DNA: TGTGCCTGGATTGGGTGGCGTTATAGAAAGACCTATGGCTACACCTTC. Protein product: CAWIGWRYRKTYGYTF.